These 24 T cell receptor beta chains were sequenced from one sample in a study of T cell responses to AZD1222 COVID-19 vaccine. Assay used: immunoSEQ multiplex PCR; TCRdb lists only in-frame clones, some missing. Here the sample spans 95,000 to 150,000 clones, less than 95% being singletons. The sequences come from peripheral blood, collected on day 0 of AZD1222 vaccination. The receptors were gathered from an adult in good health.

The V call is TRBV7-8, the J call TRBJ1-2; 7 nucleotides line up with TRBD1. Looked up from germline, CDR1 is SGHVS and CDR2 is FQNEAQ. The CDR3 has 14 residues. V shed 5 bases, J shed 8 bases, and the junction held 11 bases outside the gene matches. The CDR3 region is CASSRDRVAGGYTF. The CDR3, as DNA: TGTGCCAGCAGCCGAGACAGGGTTGCGGGGGGCTACACCTTC. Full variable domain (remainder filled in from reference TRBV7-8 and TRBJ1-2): GAGVSQSPRYKVAKRGQDVALRCDPISGHVSLFWYQQALGQGPEFLTYFQNEAQLDKSGLPSDRFFAERPEGSVSTLKIQRTQQEDSAVYLCASSRDRVAGGYTFGSGTRLTVV.

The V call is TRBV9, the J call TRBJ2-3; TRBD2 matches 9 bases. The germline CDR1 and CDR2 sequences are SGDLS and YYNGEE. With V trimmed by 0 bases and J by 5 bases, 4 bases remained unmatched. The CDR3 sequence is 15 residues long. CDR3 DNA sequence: TGTGCCAGCAGCGTAGGCGGGAGGGATGAAGATACGCAGTATTTT. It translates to CASSVGGRDEDTQYF.

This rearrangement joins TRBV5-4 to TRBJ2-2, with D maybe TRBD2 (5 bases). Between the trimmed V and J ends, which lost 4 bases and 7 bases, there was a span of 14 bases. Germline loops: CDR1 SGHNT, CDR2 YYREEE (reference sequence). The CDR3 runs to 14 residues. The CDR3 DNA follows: TGTGCCAGCAGCCCGTGGAGCGCGGGCGGGGAGCTGTTTTTT. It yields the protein CASSPWSAGGELFF. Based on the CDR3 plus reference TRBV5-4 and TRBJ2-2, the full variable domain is ETGVTQSPTHLIKTRGQQVTLRCSSQSGHNTVSWYQQALGQGPQFIFQYYREEENGRGNFPPRFSGLQFPNYSSELNVNALELDDSALYLCASSPWSAGGELFFGEGSRLTVL.

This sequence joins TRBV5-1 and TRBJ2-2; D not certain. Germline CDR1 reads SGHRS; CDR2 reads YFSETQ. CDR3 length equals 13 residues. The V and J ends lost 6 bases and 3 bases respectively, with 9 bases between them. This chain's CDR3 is CASTTLDTGELFF. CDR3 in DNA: TGCGCCAGCACCACTCTCGACACCGGGGAGCTGTTTTTT.

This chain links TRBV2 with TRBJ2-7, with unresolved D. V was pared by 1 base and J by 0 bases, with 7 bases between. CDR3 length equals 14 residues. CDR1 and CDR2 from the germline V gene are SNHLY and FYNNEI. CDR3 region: CASSEVASSYEQYF. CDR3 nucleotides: TGTGCCAGCAGTGAAGTGGCCAGCTCCTACGAGCAGTACTTC. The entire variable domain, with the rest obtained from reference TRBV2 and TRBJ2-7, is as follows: EPEVTQTPSHQVTQMGQEVILRCVPISNHLYFYWYRQILGQKVEFLVSFYNNEISEKSEIFDDQFSVERPDGSNFTLKIRSTKLEDSAMYFCASSEVASSYEQYFGPGTRLTVT.

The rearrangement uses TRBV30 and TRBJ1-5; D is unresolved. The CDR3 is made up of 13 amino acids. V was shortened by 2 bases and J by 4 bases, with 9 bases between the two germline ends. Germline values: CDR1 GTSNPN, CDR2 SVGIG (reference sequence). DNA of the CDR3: TGTGCCTGGAGTCCCCAGCAGAATCAGCCCCAGCATTTT. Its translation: CAWSPQQNQPQHF.

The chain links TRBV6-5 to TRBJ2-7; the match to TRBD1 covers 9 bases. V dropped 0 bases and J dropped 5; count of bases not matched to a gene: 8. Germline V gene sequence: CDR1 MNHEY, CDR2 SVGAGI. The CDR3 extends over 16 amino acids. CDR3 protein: CASSYSLGQGGNEQYF. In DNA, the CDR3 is TGTGCCAGCAGTTACTCTTTGGGACAGGGAGGCAACGAGCAGTACTTC.

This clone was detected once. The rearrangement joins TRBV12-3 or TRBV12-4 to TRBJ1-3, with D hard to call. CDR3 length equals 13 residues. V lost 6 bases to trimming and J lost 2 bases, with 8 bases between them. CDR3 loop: CASSLIAGNTIYF. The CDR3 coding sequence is TGTGCCAGCAGCTTAATAGCTGGAAACACCATATATTTT.

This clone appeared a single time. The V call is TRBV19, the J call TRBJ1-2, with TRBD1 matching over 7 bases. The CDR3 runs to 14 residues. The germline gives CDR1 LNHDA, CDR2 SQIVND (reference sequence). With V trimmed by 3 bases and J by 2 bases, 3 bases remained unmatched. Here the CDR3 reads CASSIDRANYGYTF. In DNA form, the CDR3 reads TGTGCCAGTAGTATCGACAGGGCAAACTATGGCTACACCTTC.

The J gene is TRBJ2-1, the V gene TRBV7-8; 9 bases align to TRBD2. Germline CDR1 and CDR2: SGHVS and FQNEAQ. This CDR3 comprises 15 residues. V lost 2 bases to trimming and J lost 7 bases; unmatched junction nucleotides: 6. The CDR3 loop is CASSLNSGSGNEQFF. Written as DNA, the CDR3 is TGTGCCAGCAGCTTAAATAGCGGGAGTGGGAATGAGCAGTTCTTC.

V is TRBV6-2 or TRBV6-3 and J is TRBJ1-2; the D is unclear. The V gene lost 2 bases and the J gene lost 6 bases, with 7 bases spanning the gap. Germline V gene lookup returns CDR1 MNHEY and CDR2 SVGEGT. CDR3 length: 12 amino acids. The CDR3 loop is CASSYRVDGYTF. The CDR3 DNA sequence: TGTGCCAGCAGTTACAGAGTAGATGGCTACACCTTC.

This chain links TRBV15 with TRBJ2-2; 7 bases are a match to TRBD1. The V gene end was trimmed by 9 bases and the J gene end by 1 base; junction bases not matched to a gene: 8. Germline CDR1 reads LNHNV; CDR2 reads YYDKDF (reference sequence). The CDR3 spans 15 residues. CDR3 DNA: TGTGCCACAAGGGGACAGCCTAAGAACACCGGGGAGCTGTTTTTT. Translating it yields CATRGQPKNTGELFF.

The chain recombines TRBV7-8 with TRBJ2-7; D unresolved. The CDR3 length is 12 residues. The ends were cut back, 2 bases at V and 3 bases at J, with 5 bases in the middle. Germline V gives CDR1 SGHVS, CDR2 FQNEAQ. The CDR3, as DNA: TGTGCCAGCAGCTTAAACAGCTACGAGCAGTACTTC. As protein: CASSLNSYEQYF.

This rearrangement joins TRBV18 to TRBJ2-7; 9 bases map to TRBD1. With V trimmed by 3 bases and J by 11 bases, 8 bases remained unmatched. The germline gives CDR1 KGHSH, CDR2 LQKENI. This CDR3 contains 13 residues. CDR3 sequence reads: CASSPTRTGEEYF. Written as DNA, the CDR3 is TGTGCCAGCTCACCCACCCGGACAGGGGAGGAGTACTTC.

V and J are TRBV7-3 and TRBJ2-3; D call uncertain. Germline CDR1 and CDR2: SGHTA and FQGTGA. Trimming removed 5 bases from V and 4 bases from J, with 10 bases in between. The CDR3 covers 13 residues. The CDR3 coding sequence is TGTGCCAGCAGCCCGGTAGTCCCAGATACGCAGTATTTT. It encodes CASSPVVPDTQYF.

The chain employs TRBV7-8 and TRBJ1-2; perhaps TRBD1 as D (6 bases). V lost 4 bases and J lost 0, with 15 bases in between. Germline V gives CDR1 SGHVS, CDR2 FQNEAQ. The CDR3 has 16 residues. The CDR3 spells CASSSGARGANYGYTF. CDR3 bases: TGTGCCAGCAGCTCGGGGGCCAGGGGAGCTAACTATGGCTACACCTTC.

The CDR3 here is CASSPSGTGVNYGYTF. The CDR3 nucleotides are TGTGCCAGCAGCCCTTCCGGGACAGGGGTCAACTATGGCTACACCTTC. The rearrangement links TRBV11-2 to TRBJ1-2; 10 bases agree with TRBD1. Germline trimming cut 5 bases from V and 2 bases from J; bases unmatched to any gene: 8. CDR1 is SGHAT and CDR2 is FQNNGV in the germline V gene. The CDR3 length is 16 residues.

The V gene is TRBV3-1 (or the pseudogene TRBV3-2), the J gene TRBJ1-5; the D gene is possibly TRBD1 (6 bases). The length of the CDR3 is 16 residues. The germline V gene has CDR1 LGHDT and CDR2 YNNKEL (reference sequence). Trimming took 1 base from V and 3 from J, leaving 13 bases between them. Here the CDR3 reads CASSQAGGRVNQPQHF. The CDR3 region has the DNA TGTGCCAGCAGCCAAGCTGGGGGCAGAGTCAATCAGCCCCAGCATTTT.

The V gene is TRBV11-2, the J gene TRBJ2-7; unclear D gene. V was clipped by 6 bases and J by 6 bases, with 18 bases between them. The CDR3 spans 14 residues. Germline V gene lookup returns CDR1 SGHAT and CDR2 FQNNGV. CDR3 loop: CASSFLGLFAEQYF. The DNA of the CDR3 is TGTGCCAGCAGTTTCCTGGGGTTGTTTGCCGAGCAGTACTTC.

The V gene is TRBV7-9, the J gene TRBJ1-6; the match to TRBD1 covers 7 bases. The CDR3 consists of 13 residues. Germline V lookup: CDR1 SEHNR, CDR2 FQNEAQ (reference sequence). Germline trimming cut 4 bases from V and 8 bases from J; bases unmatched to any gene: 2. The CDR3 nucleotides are TGTGCCAGCAGCTCGCAGGGGGATTCACCCCTCCACTTT. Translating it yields CASSSQGDSPLHF.

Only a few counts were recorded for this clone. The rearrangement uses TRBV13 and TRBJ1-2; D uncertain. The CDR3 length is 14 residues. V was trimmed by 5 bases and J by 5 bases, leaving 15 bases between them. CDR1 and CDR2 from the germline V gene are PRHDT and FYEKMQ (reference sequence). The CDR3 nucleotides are TGTGCCAGCAGCACCCGAACCCAGGTGTATGGCTACACCTTC. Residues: CASSTRTQVYGYTF.

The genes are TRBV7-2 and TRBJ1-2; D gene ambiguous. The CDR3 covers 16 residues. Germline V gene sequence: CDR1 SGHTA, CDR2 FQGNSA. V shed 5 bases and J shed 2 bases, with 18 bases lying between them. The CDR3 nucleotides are TGTGCCAGCAGCCCAGAATCCTCTATTGGGAACTATGGCTACACCTTC. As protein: CASSPESSIGNYGYTF.

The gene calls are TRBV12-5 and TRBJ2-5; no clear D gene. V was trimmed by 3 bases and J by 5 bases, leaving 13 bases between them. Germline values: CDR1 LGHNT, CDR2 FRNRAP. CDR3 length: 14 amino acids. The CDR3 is CASGFMGLGETQYF. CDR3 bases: TGTGCTAGTGGTTTCATGGGTCTCGGGGAGACCCAGTACTTC.

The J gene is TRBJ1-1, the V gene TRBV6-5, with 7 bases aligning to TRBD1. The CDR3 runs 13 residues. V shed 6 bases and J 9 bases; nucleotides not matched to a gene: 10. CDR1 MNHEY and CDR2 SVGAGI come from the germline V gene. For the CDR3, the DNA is TGTGCCAGCAGAGCAACAGGGGAACCCCAAGCTTTCTTT. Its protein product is CASRATGEPQAFF.